What follows are 18 T cell receptor beta chains derived from one specimen sequenced in a study of Tregs in tolerant kidney transplant recipients. These receptors are not linked to any known antigen. The assay was immunoSEQ multiplex PCR, and TCRdb's table has in-frame clones only and misses some. The table shows 30,000 or so clones, with 82% occurring only once. Sequenced material: Tregs from blood cultured with allogeneic cells. The receptors here all came from a human donor in good health.

The rearrangement uses TRBV30 and TRBJ1-5, with D maybe TRBD1 (6 bases). With 5 bases removed from V and 2 bases from J, the gap between germline ends came to 10 bases. The CDR3 loop spans 13 amino acids. Germline V lookup: CDR1 GTSNPN, CDR2 SVGIG (reference sequence). CDR3 sequence reads: CAWARGGNQPQHF. The CDR3 nucleotides read TGTGCCTGGGCCAGGGGTGGCAATCAGCCCCAGCATTTT.

V and J are TRBV7-6 and TRBJ2-5, with 8 bases identical to TRBD1. Germline assignment: CDR1 SGHVS and CDR2 FNYEAQ. Trimming at V came to 5 bases and at J to 2 bases, leaving 10 bases not matched to a gene. CDR3 size: 16 residues. For the CDR3, the DNA is TGTGCCAGCAGCCGGGGACAGGCGATGGGGCAAGAGACCCAGTACTTC. Encoded protein: CASSRGQAMGQETQYF. The whole variable domain, filled in from reference TRBV7-6 and TRBJ2-5, reads GAGVSQSPRYKVTKRGQDVALRCDPISGHVSLYWYRQALGQGPEFLTYFNYEAQQDKSGLPNDRFSAERPEGSISTLTIQRTEQRDSAMYRCASSRGQAMGQETQYFGPGTRLLVL.

The rearrangement joins TRBV11-3 to TRBJ2-2; D call uncertain. With 1 base removed from V and 4 bases from J, the gap between germline ends came to 10 bases. CDR1 is SGHNT and CDR2 is YENEEA in the germline V gene. The length of the CDR3 is 15 residues. CDR3 nucleotide sequence: TGTGCCAGCAGCTTAGTGTCCGGCGGCACCGGGGAGCTGTTTTTT. It specifies CASSLVSGGTGELFF. Full variable domain (rest looked up from reference TRBV11-3 and TRBJ2-2): EAGVVQSPRYKIIEKKQPVAFWCNPISGHNTLYWYLQNLGQGPELLIRYENEEAVDDSQLPKDRFSAERLKGVDSTLKIQPAELGDSAVYLCASSLVSGGTGELFFGEGSRLTVL.

V gene TRBV28 combines with J gene TRBJ1-2, with D perhaps matching TRBD1 (6 bases). The germline V and J ends were trimmed by 2 bases and 3 bases, with 16 bases remaining between them. The CDR3 runs to 16 residues. Germline loops: CDR1 MDHEN, CDR2 SYDVKM. This CDR3 reads CASSLVLEGEDYGYTF. Written as DNA, the CDR3 is TGTGCCAGCAGTTTAGTTTTGGAGGGGGAGGACTATGGCTACACCTTC.

Note on this clone: Other DNA variants within this sample encode the same CDR3. This chain links TRBV9 with TRBJ2-5; D uncertain. V lost 0 bases and J 2 bases, leaving 5 bases between the germline ends. This CDR3 is 13 amino acids long. Germline CDR1 and CDR2: SGDLS and YYNGEE. The CDR3 spells CASSVGPQETQYF. In DNA, the CDR3 is TGTGCCAGCAGCGTAGGCCCGCAAGAGACCCAGTACTTC.

This clone appeared once. CDR3 nucleotides: TGTGCCAGTAGTATTCGGGAGGGGGCCGCTGAAGCTTTCTTT. Its protein is CASSIREGAAEAFF. The rearrangement joins TRBV19 to TRBJ1-1; 7 bases are shared with TRBD1. Per the germline V gene, CDR1 is LNHDA and CDR2 is SQIVND (reference sequence). V shed 3 bases, J shed 6 bases, and the junction held 7 bases outside the gene matches. This CDR3 comprises 14 residues.

The rearrangement links TRBV4-2 to TRBJ2-1; 12 nucleotides align to TRBD2. Losses at the gene ends were 0 bases for V and 5 bases for J; bases not matched to a gene: 5. This CDR3 has 17 amino acids. CDR1 and CDR2 from the germline V gene are LGHNA and YNFKEQ. The CDR3 DNA sequence: TGTGCCAGCAGCCAAGAGGGTACTAGCGGGGGGAACAATGAGCAGTTCTTC. It encodes CASSQEGTSGGNNEQFF.

The chain couples TRBV7-2 to TRBJ2-7, with D perhaps given as TRBD1 or TRBD2 (6 bases each). The germline V gene has CDR1 SGHTA and CDR2 FQGNSA. V was trimmed by 9 bases and J by 2 bases, leaving 17 bases between them. The CDR3 spans 14 residues. In DNA form, the CDR3 reads TGTGCCAGTGCCCGTCGTGGGGGGCCCTACGAGCAGTACTTC. Amino acids: CASARRGGPYEQYF.

This clone is a singleton in its sample. The chain couples TRBV19 to TRBJ2-3; 8 bases are a match to TRBD2. CDR3 length: 15 residues. From germline, CDR1 is LNHDA and CDR2 SQIVND (reference sequence). V was pared by 5 bases and J by 0 bases, with 4 bases of the junction left unmatched. The CDR3 coding sequence is TGTGCCAGTAGTCTACTAGCGGCTAGCACAGATACGCAGTATTTT. It specifies CASSLLAASTDTQYF. Full variable domain (outside the CDR3, taken from reference TRBV19 and TRBJ2-3): DGGITQSPKYLFRKEGQNVTLSCEQNLNHDAMYWYRQDPGQGLRLIYYSQIVNDFQKGDIAEGYSVSREKKESFPLTVTSAQKNPTAFYLCASSLLAASTDTQYFGPGTRLTVL.

The DNA of the CDR3 is TGTGCCAGCTCCCGGTCTAGCGGGGGGGAAGAGACCCAGTACTTC. This translates into CASSRSSGGEETQYF. J is TRBJ2-5 and V is TRBV18; 12 bases line up with TRBD2. The germline CDR1 and CDR2 sequences are KGHSH and LQKENI. The CDR3 is 15 amino acids. Trimming at V came to 6 bases and at J to 3 bases, leaving 5 bases not matched to a gene.

The count of this clone is one. The DNA for the CDR3 is TGTGCCAGCAGCAAAAGCCCGGGACAGGGGGCGAGGGAGCAGTACTTC. Translated, it gives CASSKSPGQGAREQYF. V and J are TRBV21-1 and TRBJ2-7; no check of the table's D call, TRBD1, against the DNA was made. TRBV21-1 represents a pseudogene. There are 16 residues in the CDR3.

The V and J genes are TRBV18 and TRBJ1-4; unclear D gene. The ends were cut back, 4 bases at V and 2 bases at J, with 11 bases in the middle. CDR3 size: 15 residues. The V gene's germline CDR1 is KGHSH and CDR2 LQKENI. In DNA form, the CDR3 reads TGTGCCAGCTCACAAGGAAGGTTGACTAATGAAAAACTGTTTTTT. This encodes CASSQGRLTNEKLFF.

This clone was recorded once. This chain connects TRBV5-6 to TRBJ1-2; TRBD1 matches at 8 bases. The CDR3 spans 13 residues. V was clipped by 4 bases and J by 2 bases; unmatched bases: 1. CDR1 is SGHDT, CDR2 YYEEEE, per germline. CDR3 loop: CASSRTGNYGYTF. As DNA, the CDR3 is TGTGCCAGCAGCCGGACAGGGAACTATGGCTACACCTTC.

The chain combines TRBV28 with TRBJ2-5, with 9 positions matching TRBD1. J lost 2 bases, V lost 5 bases, and 12 bases had no gene match. The length of the CDR3 is 17 residues. CDR1 MDHEN and CDR2 SYDVKM come from the germline V gene. This CDR3 reads CASSPRPGQGIQETQYF. Written as DNA, the CDR3 is TGTGCCAGCAGTCCTAGACCGGGACAGGGAATTCAAGAGACCCAGTACTTC.

The rearrangement joins TRBV5-5 to TRBJ1-1, with 7 bases identical to TRBD1. The J segment lost 5 bases and the V segment lost 2 bases, leaving 12 bases of the junction unmatched. Germline values: CDR1 SGHKS, CDR2 YYEKEE (reference sequence). The CDR3 extends over 16 amino acids. CDR3 sequence: CASSLGGGSFRTEAFF. The CDR3 DNA follows: TGTGCCAGCAGCTTAGGAGGGGGCTCTTTTAGGACTGAAGCTTTCTTT.

The chain employs TRBV7-2 and TRBJ1-3, with 7 nucleotides matching TRBD1. V gave up 0 bases and J gave up 4 bases; unmatched junction bases: 3. Germline CDR1 is SGHTA and CDR2 is FQGNSA. This CDR3 is built from 15 residues. DNA for the CDR3: TGTGCCAGCAGCTTAGCTGGGACAGCCGGAAACACCATATATTTT. Translation: CASSLAGTAGNTIYF.

This clone was seen only a few times. This sequence joins TRBV27 and TRBJ1-5; 8 bases fit TRBD1. The CDR3 is made up of 16 amino acids. From germline, CDR1 is MNHEY and CDR2 SMNVEV (reference sequence). The V gene end was trimmed by 5 bases and the J gene end by 0 bases; junction bases not matched to a gene: 6. CDR3 amino acids: CASSPTGGASNQPQHF. CDR3 DNA: TGTGCCAGCAGTCCTACAGGGGGAGCTAGCAATCAGCCCCAGCATTTT.

This clone was counted a single time. The chain employs TRBV30 and TRBJ2-3; D remains ambiguous. This CDR3 contains 13 residues. The germline V gene has CDR1 GTSNPN and CDR2 SVGIG (reference sequence). Trimming left V 4 bases short and J 1 base short, with 9 bases between. CDR3 nucleotides: TGTGCCTGGATTGGTTGGGGCACAGATACGCAGTATTTT. Amino acid sequence: CAWIGWGTDTQYF.